This TCR beta chain originates from a study of OX40 agonist ivuxolimab in advanced cancers. Repertoires were generated with immunoSEQ multiplex PCR, while TCRdb's copy carries only in-frame clones and drops some. The data contain some 68,000 clones, about 89% of them seen just once; the ten biggest clones take up 2% to 2.5%. Germline V gene lookup returns CDR1 LNHDA and CDR2 SQIVND (reference sequence). V gave up 9 bases and J gave up 2 bases; unmatched junction bases: 3. This CDR3 has 12 residues. This sequence originates from an adult with an advanced solid tumor such as melanoma, head and neck, liver or kidney cancer. The chain is built from TRBV19 and TRBJ2-7, with 8 bases lining up with TRBD1. This specimen consisted of CD4+ or CD8+ T cells sorted from blood, obtained in a trial of the OX40 agonist ivuxolimab. The CDR3 DNA is TGTGCCAGCAGGGGGCCGACCTACGAGCAGTACTTC. Protein product: CASRGPTYEQYF. The variable domain in full, completed from reference TRBV19 and TRBJ2-7, reads DGGITQSPKYLFRKEGQNVTLSCEQNLNHDAMYWYRQDPGQGLRLIYYSQIVNDFQKGDIAEGYSVSREKKESFPLTVTSAQKNPTAFYLCASRGPTYEQYFGPGTRLTVT.